This T cell receptor beta chain comes out of a study of blood T cell repertoires in COVID-19. Study at large: Spain, Italy and the United States supplied samples that represented acute and convalescent COVID-19. In each case, the material was cDNA or gDNA derived from T cells, B-cell-depleted T cells, or PBMCs.

V gave up 0 bases and J gave up 5 bases, with 13 bases separating them. CDR3 length equals 15 residues. Germline values: CDR1 ENHRY, CDR2 SYGVKD. The authors' processing: Estimated nucleated cell counts came from reference gene primer amplification. Here immunoSEQ multiplex PCR was the method, and the copy in TCRdb shows in-frame clones only, minus some. For V, J and clone size, that table is used; D and trimming come from the DNA. The profile shows approximately 300,000 clones, around 92% of them singletons. The V and J genes are TRBV10-3 and TRBJ1-1; D is possibly TRBD1 (5 bases). The TCR sequence derives from a man younger than 35 who had recovered from COVID-19. The sample comprised peripheral blood. The CDR3 sequence: CAISESLRGGTEAFF. The CDR3 DNA reads as TGTGCCATCAGTGAGTCTTTACGGGGGGGGACTGAAGCTTTCTTT.